The clone carrying this TCR beta chain turned up a few times. The sample originates from a study of response to subunit inactivated influenza vaccine. TCRdb itself ran the RT-PCR reads through MiXCR, one entry per CDR3 protein. The sample lists about 570,000 distinct CDR3 sequences, approximately 10% occurring once. The germline V gene encodes CDR1 MNHNS and CDR2 SASEGT. The CDR3 has 14 residues. The trim removed 5 bases at V and 5 bases at J, leaving 9 bases unmatched. This sample was shared with a second study, whose subject was T cells expressing NK-cell markers. In that study: For TCR beta, cDNA was produced by 5'RACE template switching with UMIs. Several experiments added an anti-gamma-delta TCR antibody to sort only alpha-beta TCR T cells.

The sequence was obtained from a man between 45 and 60 years old who received an inactivated influenza vaccine. The source material was PBMCs from blood, sampled on the day of vaccination. V gene TRBV6-1 combines with J gene TRBJ2-7, with 7 bases matching TRBD2. The CDR3 region has the DNA TGTGCCAGCAGTACGCCGGGACTAATCCACGAGCAGTACTTC. As protein: CASSTPGLIHEQYF.